This TCR beta chain was captured in a study of T cell responses to AZD1222 COVID-19 vaccine. General study results and limits: Sampling captured repertoires only after the peak T cell response. Across the whole spike, CD4 TCRs peaked at regions 160-218 and 743-854.

TCRdb's copy holds only in-frame clones and misses some; the assay was immunoSEQ multiplex PCR. The sample has 200,000 to 250,000 clones, roughly 94% seen once. With respect to this clone: Antigen: not known.

This CDR3 comprises 12 residues. Germline CDR1 and CDR2: LNHDA and SQIVND (reference sequence). Trimming removed 4 bases from V and 3 bases from J, with 7 bases in between. This clonotype originated in an adult who received the MenACWY meningococcal vaccine as a control. V and J are TRBV19 and TRBJ2-7, with D possibly being TRBD1 (5 bases). Sequencing used peripheral blood, obtained 28 days after the second dose of the MenACWY control vaccine. The CDR3 bases are TGTGCCAGTAGTAAAGGGGTCTACGAGCAGTACTTC. The encoded protein is CASSKGVYEQYF. Full variable domain (missing parts from reference TRBV19 and TRBJ2-7): DGGITQSPKYLFRKEGQNVTLSCEQNLNHDAMYWYRQDPGQGLRLIYYSQIVNDFQKGDIAEGYSVSREKKESFPLTVTSAQKNPTAFYLCASSKGVYEQYFGPGTRLTVT.